One sample yielded the 3 T cell receptor beta chains listed below, sequenced in a study of prognosis after radiotherapy for stage I lung cancer. The authors amplified TCR beta CDR3 from genomic DNA using two-round multiplex PCR. Primers targeting each individual TRBV and TRBJ gene were applied in first-round PCR. MiXCR was run by TCRdb on the multiplex PCR reads, yielding one entry per CDR3 protein. The top ten hold 25% to 30% of the sample, which has about 35,000 distinct CDR3 sequences, around a third seen once. Sequenced material: PBMCs, taken before or after stereotactic body radiation therapy (not recorded which). These receptor sequences come from a donor aged 50 or older with non-small cell lung cancer.

This clonotype was observed many times. The CDR3 coding sequence is TGTGCCAGCAGGGCAGGGGGGGCCGCCACTGAAAAACTGTTTTTT. The encoded protein is CASRAGGAATEKLFF. The chain employs TRBV6-1 and TRBJ1-4; TRBD1 agrees at 7 bases. The CDR3 runs to 15 residues. V lost 6 bases, J lost 7 bases, and 11 bases stayed unmatched. Germline lookup yields CDR1 MNHNS and CDR2 SASEGT.

In its sample, this clonotype was seen many times. The chain is built from TRBV4-3 and TRBJ1-6; D perhaps matches TRBD1 (5 bases). The V gene lost 1 base and the J gene lost 5 bases, with 12 bases spanning the gap. Germline V gene sequence: CDR1 LGHNA, CDR2 YSLEER. The CDR3 is 16 amino acids. The CDR3 sequence: CASSQGAQANNSPLHF. Written as DNA, the CDR3 is TGCGCCAGCAGCCAAGGGGCACAGGCTAATAATTCACCCCTCCACTTT.

The chain's CDR3 is CASSYRTGVTDTQYF. The CDR3, as DNA: TGCGCCAGCAGCTACAGGACAGGGGTCACAGATACGCAGTATTTT. This chain connects TRBV5-1 to TRBJ2-3; 9 bases match TRBD1. The germline gives CDR1 SGHRS, CDR2 YFSETQ. J lost 2 bases, V lost 3 bases, and 4 bases had no gene match. The CDR3 runs 15 residues.